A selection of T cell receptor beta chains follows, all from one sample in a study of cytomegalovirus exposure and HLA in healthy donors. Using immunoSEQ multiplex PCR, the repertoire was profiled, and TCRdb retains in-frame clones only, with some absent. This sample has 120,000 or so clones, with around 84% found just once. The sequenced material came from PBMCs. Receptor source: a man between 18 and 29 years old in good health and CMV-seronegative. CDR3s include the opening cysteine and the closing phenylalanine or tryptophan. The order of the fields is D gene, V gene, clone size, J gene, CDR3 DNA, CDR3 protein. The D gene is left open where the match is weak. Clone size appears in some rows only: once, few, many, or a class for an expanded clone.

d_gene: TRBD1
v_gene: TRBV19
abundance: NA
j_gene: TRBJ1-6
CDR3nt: TGTGCCAGTAGGGACAGGGGGCTTGCACCCCTCCACTTT
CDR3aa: CASRDRGLAPLHF

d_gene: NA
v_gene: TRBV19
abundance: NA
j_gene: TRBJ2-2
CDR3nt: TGTGCCAGTAGTATTAGTCATGTCACCGGGGAGCTGTTTTTT
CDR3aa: CASSISHVTGELFF

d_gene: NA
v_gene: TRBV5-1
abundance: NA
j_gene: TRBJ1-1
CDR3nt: TGCGCCAGCAGCTATTTACAGGCGAACACTGAAGCTTTCTTT
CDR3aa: CASSYLQANTEAFF

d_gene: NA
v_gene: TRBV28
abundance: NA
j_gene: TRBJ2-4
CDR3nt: TGTGCCAGCGCGAGTCACCACATTCAGTACTTC
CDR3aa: CASASHHIQYF

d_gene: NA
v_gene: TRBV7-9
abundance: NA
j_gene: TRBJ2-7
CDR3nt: TGTGCCAGCAGCCGCCATGGCGGGACTTCCTACGAGCAGTACTTC
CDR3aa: CASSRHGGTSYEQYF

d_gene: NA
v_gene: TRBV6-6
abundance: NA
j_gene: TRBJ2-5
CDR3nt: TGTGCCAGCAGCCCGGCTTGGGGAGCGTCGAAGACCCAGTACTTC
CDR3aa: CASSPAWGASKTQYF

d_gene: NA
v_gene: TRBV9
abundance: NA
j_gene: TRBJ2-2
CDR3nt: TGTGCCAGCAGCTCAGGGTCCGGGGAGCTGTTTTTT
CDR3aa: CASSSGSGELFF

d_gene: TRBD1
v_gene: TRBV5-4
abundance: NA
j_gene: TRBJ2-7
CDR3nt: TGTGCCAGCAGCGCCGGGACAGGGAATCCCTACGAGCAGTACTTC
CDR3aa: CASSAGTGNPYEQYF

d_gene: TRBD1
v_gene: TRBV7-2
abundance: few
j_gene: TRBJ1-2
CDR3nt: TGTGCCAGCAGCCTCCTCGACAGGGCGGCGTATGGCTACACCTTC
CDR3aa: CASSLLDRAAYGYTF

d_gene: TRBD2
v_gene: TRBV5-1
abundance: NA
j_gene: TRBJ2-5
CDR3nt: TGCGCCAGCAGCTCTGAGGGACTAGCGGGGGGCTCGGAGACCCAGTACTTC
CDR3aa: CASSSEGLAGGSETQYF

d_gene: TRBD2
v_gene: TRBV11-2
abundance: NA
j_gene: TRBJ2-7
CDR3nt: TGTGCCAGCAGCTTAGGAACCGGGGGGGTAAGCTCCTACGAGCAGTACTTC
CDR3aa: CASSLGTGGVSSYEQYF

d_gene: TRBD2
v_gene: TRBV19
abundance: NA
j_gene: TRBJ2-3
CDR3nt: TGTGCCAGTAGTATAGATCCGACTAGCGGGGGAGTCACAGATACGCAGTATTTT
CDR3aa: CASSIDPTSGGVTDTQYF

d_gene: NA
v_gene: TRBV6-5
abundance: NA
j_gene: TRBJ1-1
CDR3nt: TGTGCCAGCCGGGACTGGGAAGACACTGAAGCTTTCTTT
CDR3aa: CASRDWEDTEAFF

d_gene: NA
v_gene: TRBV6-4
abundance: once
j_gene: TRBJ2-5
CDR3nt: TGTGCCAGCAGTGAGGGGCCCAGGGAGACCCAGTACTTC
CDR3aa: CASSEGPRETQYF

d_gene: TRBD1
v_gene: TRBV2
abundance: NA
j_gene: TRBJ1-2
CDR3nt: TGTGCCAGCAGGGGACAGGGCCCCATGGGCTACACCTTC
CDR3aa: CASRGQGPMGYTF

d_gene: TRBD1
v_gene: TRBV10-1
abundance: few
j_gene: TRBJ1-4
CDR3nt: TGCGCCAGCAGTGAGACGACAGGGGGCCGTGAAAAACTGTTTTTT
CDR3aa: CASSETTGGREKLFF

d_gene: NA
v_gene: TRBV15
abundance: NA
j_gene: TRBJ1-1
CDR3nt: TGTGCCACCAGCAGAGTGGGGGCCAAATATGAAGCTTTCTTT
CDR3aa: CATSRVGAKYEAFF

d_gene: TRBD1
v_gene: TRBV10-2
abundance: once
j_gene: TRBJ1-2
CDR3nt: TGCGCCAGCAGGTCAGGGGGCCGGAACTATGGCTACACCTTC
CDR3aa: CASRSGGRNYGYTF

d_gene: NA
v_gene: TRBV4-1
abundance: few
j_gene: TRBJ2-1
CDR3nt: TGCGCCAGCAGCCAAGTGGACATGCTTTCCTACAATGAGCAGTTCTTC
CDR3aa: CASSQVDMLSYNEQFF

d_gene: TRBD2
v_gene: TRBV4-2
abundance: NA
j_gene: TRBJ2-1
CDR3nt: TGTGCCAGCAGCCTCACTAGCGGGGGGGCTTCATACAATGAGCAGTTCTTC
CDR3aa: CASSLTSGGASYNEQFF

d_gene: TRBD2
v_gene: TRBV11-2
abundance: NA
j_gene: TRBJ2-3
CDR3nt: TGTGCCAGCAGCTTGTTAGCGGGGGAGGGAGATACGCAGTATTTT
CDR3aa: CASSLLAGEGDTQYF

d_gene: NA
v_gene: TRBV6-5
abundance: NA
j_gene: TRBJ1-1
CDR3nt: TGTGCCAGCAGTTACCAGGGCGGCACTGAAGCTTTCTTT
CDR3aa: CASSYQGGTEAFF

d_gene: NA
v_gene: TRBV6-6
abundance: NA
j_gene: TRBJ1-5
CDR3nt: TGTGCCAGCACCCTCGACAGGTCCAGGCCCCAGCATTTT
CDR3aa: CASTLDRSRPQHF

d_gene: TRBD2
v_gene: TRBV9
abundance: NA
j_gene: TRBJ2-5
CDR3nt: TGTGCCAGCAGCGTAGGACTAGCGGGGGGGACCCAAGAGACCCAGTACTTC
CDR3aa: CASSVGLAGGTQETQYF

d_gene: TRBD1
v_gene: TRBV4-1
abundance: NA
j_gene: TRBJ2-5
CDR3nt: TGCGCCAGCAGCCAAGATCTCGGGACAGCCCTATCCGGGCAGTACTTC
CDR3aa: CASSQDLGTALSGQYF

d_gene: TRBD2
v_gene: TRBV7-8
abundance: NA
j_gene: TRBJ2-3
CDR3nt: TGTGCCAGCAGCTTTCCGTGGGGGGGGGTGAAAAGCACAGATACGCAGTATTTT
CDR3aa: CASSFPWGGVKSTDTQYF

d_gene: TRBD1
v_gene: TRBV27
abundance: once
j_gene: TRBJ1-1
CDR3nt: TGTGCCAGCAGCCTAGGGCGCACGGGACAGCTGAACACTGAAGCTTTCTTT
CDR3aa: CASSLGRTGQLNTEAFF

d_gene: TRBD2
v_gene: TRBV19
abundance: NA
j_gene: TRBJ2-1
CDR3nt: TGTGCCACCGGGGAGACTAGCGGGGGGAATGAGCAGTTCTTC
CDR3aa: CATGETSGGNEQFF

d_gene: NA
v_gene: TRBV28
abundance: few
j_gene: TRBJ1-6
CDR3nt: TGTGCCAGCAGTTTACCAGAATTTAATTCACCCCTCCACTTT
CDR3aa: CASSLPEFNSPLHF

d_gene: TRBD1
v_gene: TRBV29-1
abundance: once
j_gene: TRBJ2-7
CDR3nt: TGCAGCGCCCGGGACAGGGGCTCAGCAAAAGGGGAGCAGTACTTC
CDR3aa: CSARDRGSAKGEQYF

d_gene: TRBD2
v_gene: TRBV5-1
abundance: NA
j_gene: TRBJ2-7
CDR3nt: TGCGCCAGCAGCTTGACTAGCGGTGTTACCTCCTACGAGCAGTGCTTC
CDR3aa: CASSLTSGVTSYEQCF

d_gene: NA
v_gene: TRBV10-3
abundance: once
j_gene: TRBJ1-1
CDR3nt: TGTGCCATCAGTGACCTCGGAACCGGGAGGACTGAAGCTTTCTTT
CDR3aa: CAISDLGTGRTEAFF

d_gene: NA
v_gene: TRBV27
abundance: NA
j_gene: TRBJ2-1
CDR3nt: TGTGCCAGCAGTTTAGCAGGATCCTCCTACAATGAGCAGTTCTTC
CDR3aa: CASSLAGSSYNEQFF

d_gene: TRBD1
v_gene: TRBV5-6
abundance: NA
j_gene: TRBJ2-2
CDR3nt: TGTGCCAGCAGTCCCGCCACAGGGGCCGGGGAGCTGTTTTTT
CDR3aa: CASSPATGAGELFF

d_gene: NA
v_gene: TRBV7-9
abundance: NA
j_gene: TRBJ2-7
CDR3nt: TGTGCCAGCAGTTCGGACAGCCTAAGCTCCTACGAGCAGTACTTC
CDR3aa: CASSSDSLSSYEQYF

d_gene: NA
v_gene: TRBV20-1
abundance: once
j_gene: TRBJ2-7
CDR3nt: TGCAGTGTGGCAGGGGACTACGAGCAGTACTTC
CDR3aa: CSVAGDYEQYF

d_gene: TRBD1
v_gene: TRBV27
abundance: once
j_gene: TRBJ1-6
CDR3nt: TGTGCCAGCAGCGGGGAGACAGGGGGGGCTTCACCCCTCCACTTT
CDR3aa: CASSGETGGASPLHF

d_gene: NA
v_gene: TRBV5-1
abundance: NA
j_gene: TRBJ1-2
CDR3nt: TGCGCCAGCAGCTTGGACAGGTGGGACTCCTATGGCTACACCTTC
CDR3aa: CASSLDRWDSYGYTF

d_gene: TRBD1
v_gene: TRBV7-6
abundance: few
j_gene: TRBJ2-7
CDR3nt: TGTGCCAGCAGCGTGGGACAGGGATTTCCCTTCGAGCAGTACTTC
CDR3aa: CASSVGQGFPFEQYF

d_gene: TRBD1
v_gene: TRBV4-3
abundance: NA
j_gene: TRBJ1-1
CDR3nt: TGCGCCAGCAGCCAAGATCAGGTGGCAGGGGGCCCGCGCACTGAAGCTTTCTTT
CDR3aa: CASSQDQVAGGPRTEAFF

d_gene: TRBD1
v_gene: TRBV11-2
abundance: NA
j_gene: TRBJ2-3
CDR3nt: TGTGCCAGCAGCTTCGCCGGGACAGGGGGCAGGGATACGCAGTATTTT
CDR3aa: CASSFAGTGGRDTQYF